This T cell receptor beta chain is from a study of T cell responses to AZD1222 COVID-19 vaccine (dated by TCRdb to 2020 to 2022). Turning to the overall study: TCR sequencing was performed for 230 to 250 trial participants, of whom roughly 200 were given two doses of AZD1222 and around 26 were given two doses of MenACWY control vaccine. Trial participants were enrolled by age into 18-55, 56-69 and 70-plus year subgroups, with about 150, 28 and 57 TCR-sequenced participants respectively.

Note on this clone: Its antigen is still unknown. Base qualities are not recorded, but no much larger clone differs from it by a single base.

Per the publication, the time point label means: baseline before first vaccination. In the paper's terms, the treatment or condition label means: meningococcal conjugate vaccine given as trial control. Samples from vaccinated people were obtained from the UK trials COV001 and COV002, which included a single-blind randomized controlled phase 2/3 trial of AZD1222 (ChAdOx1 nCoV-19) in healthy adults. Trial participant PBMC samples were collected at day 0 and day 28 after the second dose for TCRbeta chain sequencing. General findings and caveats noted by the study authors: Spike-specific TCR breadth and depth rose significantly after two AZD1222 doses compared with day 0 and with MenACWY recipients. Participants were mostly white British, with more females than males. The authors suggested clonal diversity may have been underestimated. In the small 56-69-year group, the increase in depth fell short of significance, most likely because of low power. Conclusions about previously exposed vaccinees are limited, since just six AZD1222 recipients were seropositive for SARS-CoV-2 at baseline. Reportedly, close to half of the unique spike-specific TCRs recognized epitopes lying outside the regions that are mutated in the B.1.351 and B.1.1.7 variants. CD4 TCRs associated with the vaccine covered the entire spike protein, and the dominant responses were in regions 160-218 and 743-854. No day 14 peak-response samples were available, so repertoires were characterized only after the peak T cell response.

The CDR3 regions of human TCRbeta chains were analyzed by immunosequencing. Per the source publication's procedure: Repertoire TCRs were checked for matches against a reference library of SARS-CoV-2-specific TCRs that had been generated using the MIRA antigen-specificity platform. Breadth meant the fraction of unique TCRs that were SARS-CoV-2-associated, whereas depth meant the fraction of total T cells that were SARS-CoV-2-associated. Using the MIRA data, each spike-specific TCR was mapped to the spike region that the TCR reacts to and placed in a CD4 or CD8 class. Log10-transformed breadth and depth values were compared by one-way ANOVA with Sidak's multiple comparisons tests. Sourced from immuneACCESS, this table was stored by TCRdb with only in-frame sequences that have V and J called. A share of the clones is absent; for the studies checked, an unresolved V gene accounts for under half, and the remainder has no known explanation. That table furnishes V, J and clone size, whereas the DNA furnished D and trimming. The sample includes about 79,000 clones, with 92% observed a single time. Jointly, the top ten make up 6% to 8.5% of the sample.

CDR1 is given as PRHDT and CDR2 as FYEKMQ, both from the germline V gene (reference sequence). The CDR3 spans 14 residues, from the cysteine through the phenylalanine. The read is trimmed to its CDR3 DNA, 42 bases read in frame from base 1. Cut back by 6 bases and 3 bases, the V and J ends lie 15 bases apart. Recombination joined TRBV13 with TRBJ2-7; TRBD1 is a weak D gene call, 6 bases matching. This TCR was recovered from an adult in good health. This specimen was peripheral blood, taken on day 0 of MenACWY control vaccination. For the CDR3, the sequence is CASSKTGLFYEQYF. The DNA sequence is given as TGTGCCAGCAGTAAGACAGGTCTATTCTACGAGCAGTACTTC.